Listed here are 29 T cell receptor beta chains from one sample, sequenced in a study of T cells in Graves' hyperthyroidism and ophthalmopathy. Amplification targeted TCR beta CDR3 regions from RNA transcripts. When the TCR CDR3 underwent first-round RT-PCR, the HTBI primer set was used. Via MiXCR, TCRdb re-called the multiplex PCR reads, giving one row per CDR3 protein. The sample shows a few hundred thousand distinct CDR3 sequences, around 46% of them seen only once. Specimen: peripheral blood or thyroid tissue (not recorded which). The receptors come from a woman aged 18-29 years with Graves' hyperthyroidism.

This clonotype was detected ten times or more. This sequence joins TRBV12-5 and TRBJ2-7; D gene ambiguous. Germline CDR1 LGHNT, CDR2 FRNRAP. This CDR3 spans 11 amino acids. With 0 bases removed from V and 4 bases from J, the gap between germline ends came to 1 base. The CDR3, as DNA: TGTGCTAGTGGTTTGGTATACGAGCAGTACTTC. Translated, it gives CASGLVYEQYF. Full variable domain (rest looked up from reference TRBV12-5 and TRBJ2-7): DARVTQTPRHKVTEMGQEVTMRCQPILGHNTVFWYRQTMMQGLELLAYFRNRAPLDDSGMPKDRFSAEMPDATLATLKIQPSEPRDSAVYFCASGLVYEQYFGPGTRLTVT.

The rearrangement joins TRBV12-3 or TRBV12-4 to TRBJ2-5, with no clear D. V lost 1 base to trimming and J lost 5 bases, with 5 bases between them. The CDR3 consists of 12 residues. The CDR3 is CASSLGNETQYF. The DNA of the CDR3 is TGTGCCAGCAGTTTAGGTAATGAGACCCAGTACTTC.

This clonotype was seen a handful of times. The V call is TRBV20-1, the J call TRBJ2-1, with 8 bases identical to TRBD2. V shed 3 bases, J shed 0 bases, and the junction held 7 bases outside the gene matches. The CDR3 is made up of 16 amino acids. Germline assignment: CDR1 DFQATT and CDR2 SNEGSKA (reference sequence). DNA for the CDR3: TGCAGTGCTAGTAGGCGGGAGGCGAGCTCCTACAATGAGCAGTTCTTC. It translates to CSASRREASSYNEQFF.

In its sample, this clonotype was seen a few times. CDR3 in DNA: TGTGCCAGCAGTGATTTTCGGGTTCGTGGGGACTACGAGCAGTACTTC. It encodes CASSDFRVRGDYEQYF. The gene calls are TRBV6-1 and TRBJ2-7; D is ambiguous. V lost 3 bases and J 3 bases, leaving 18 bases between the germline ends. The germline gives CDR1 MNHNS, CDR2 SASEGT. This CDR3 contains 16 residues.

In this sample, this clonotype turned up a few times. V and J are TRBV29-1 and TRBJ2-1; TRBD2 aligns across 7 bases. There are 16 residues in the CDR3. Looked up from germline, CDR1 is SQVTM and CDR2 is ANQGSEA. V lost 2 bases and J lost 2; bases outside the gene matches: 9. The CDR3 DNA is TGCAGCGTTGAAAGTGGTGTAGCGGGCCCCTACAATGAGCAGTTCTTC. Translation: CSVESGVAGPYNEQFF.

Regarding this clonotype: This may be a read error, as it is one base from a much larger clone. The chain links TRBV12-3 or TRBV12-4 to TRBJ2-7; D ambiguous. V lost 1 base, J lost 9 bases, and 16 bases lay in between. This CDR3 contains 14 residues. The CDR3 DNA sequence: TGTGCCAGCAGTTTAGAAGGGTTGGACGACGGGCAGTACTTC. As protein: CASSLEGLDDGQYF.

As regards this clonotype: A clone one base away is much larger, so this may be a read error. V is TRBV19 and J is TRBJ1-5; 7 bases align to TRBD1. Germline V gene lookup returns CDR1 LNHDA and CDR2 SQIVND (reference sequence). J gave up 6 bases and V 5 bases, and 10 bases lay outside the gene matches. This CDR3 comprises 15 residues. CDR3 bases: TGTGCCAGTAGTGCCAGACAGGGAGGAGTTCAGCCCCAGCATTTT. This codes for CASSARQGGVQPQHF.

V gene TRBV12-3 or TRBV12-4 combines with J gene TRBJ2-7; 8 bases match TRBD2. The CDR3 extends over 18 amino acids. J lost 0 bases, V lost 6 bases, and 16 bases had no gene match. CDR3 in DNA: TGTGCCAGCAGCCAGGGCCGCGCGGCGGGAGGTCTCTCCTACGAGCAGTACTTC. It codes for CASSQGRAAGGLSYEQYF.

The rearrangement joins TRBV9 to TRBJ2-7; D is undetermined. V was shortened by 5 bases and J by 0 bases, with 12 bases between the two germline ends. Germline values: CDR1 SGDLS, CDR2 YYNGEE. The CDR3 is 14 amino acids. CDR3 amino acids: CASSARFSSYEQYF. The DNA of the CDR3 is TGTGCCAGCAGTGCTAGATTCTCCTCCTACGAGCAGTACTTC.

This clonotype was observed a few times. This may come from a read error, since a much larger clone is one base off. V usage is TRBV5-1 and J usage is TRBJ2-2; D is perhaps TRBD1 (6 bases). Germline-derived CDR1 and CDR2 are SGHRS and YFSETQ. This CDR3 is 15 amino acids long. Here the CDR3 DNA reads TGCGCCAGCAGCTTTACAGGGCCGAACACCAGGGAGCTGTTTTTT. This codes for CASSFTGPNTRELFF.

This clonotype was picked up many times. J is TRBJ1-6 and V is TRBV27, with D possibly TRBD1 on 5 matching bases. With 3 bases removed from V and 9 bases from J, the gap between germline ends came to 9 bases. This CDR3 spans 13 amino acids. CDR1 is MNHEY and CDR2 is SMNVEV in the germline V gene (reference sequence). CDR3 DNA: TGTGCCAGCAGTTTTGGGGGAGGTTCACCCCTCCACTTT. It yields the protein CASSFGGGSPLHF.

In regard to this clonotype: Given a much more abundant clone one base away, this may be a read error. This rearrangement joins TRBV12-5 to TRBJ1-1; the D is unclear. The CDR3 is made up of 13 amino acids. V lost 4 bases and J lost 3, with 9 bases in between. Germline CDR1 reads LGHNT; CDR2 reads FRNRAP. DNA of the CDR3: TGTGCTAGTGGTTCAAGTTTAGACACTGAAGCTTTCTTT. Translation: CASGSSLDTEAFF.

The table lists this clonotype with a few counts. The rearrangement joins TRBV4-2 to TRBJ1-5, with a possible D match to TRBD1 (6 bases). Germline loops: CDR1 LGHNA, CDR2 YNFKEQ. The CDR3 is 19 amino acids. V dropped 4 bases and J dropped 2 bases, with 24 bases sitting between them. The CDR3 protein is CASSPIQGFQERGNQPQHF. DNA of the CDR3: TGTGCCAGCAGCCCCATTCAGGGGTTTCAGGAAAGGGGCAATCAGCCCCAGCATTTT.

This CDR3 reads CSVEGNAGNTGELFF. CDR3 sequence (DNA): TGCAGCGTTGAGGGAAATGCGGGCAACACCGGGGAGCTGTTTTTT. This rearrangement joins TRBV29-1 to TRBJ2-2, with a weak D call TRBD2 (5 bases). CDR1 and CDR2 from the germline V gene are SQVTM and ANQGSEA. CDR3 length: 15 residues. V lost 3 bases to trimming and J lost 2 bases, with 13 bases between them.

Details on this clonotype: The final CDR3 position lacks the conserved phenylalanine or tryptophan, pointing to a likely read error. The DNA is left out, because the CDR3 cannot be placed on it with certainty; the CDR3 is given as TCRdb lists it. The gene calls are TRBV2 and TRBJ1-2. The CDR3 length is 9 residues, termini included. Germline values: CDR1 SNHLY, CDR2 FYNNEI. CDR3 residues: CASSEDLRV.

This clonotype occurred once. The V and J genes are TRBV7-3 and TRBJ1-1; no reliable D call. This CDR3 has 17 residues. Germline V gives CDR1 SGHTA, CDR2 FQGTGA. V lost 4 bases, J lost 0 bases, and 18 bases lay in between. CDR3 region: CASSSDSEAAVNTEAFF. The DNA of the CDR3 is TGTGCCAGCAGCTCGGATTCTGAGGCCGCCGTGAACACTGAAGCTTTCTTT.

The rearrangement uses TRBV7-8 and TRBJ2-7, with 10 bases matching TRBD1. Germline V gene lookup returns CDR1 SGHVS and CDR2 FQNEAQ. This CDR3 region has 18 residues. Trimming removed 5 bases from V and 5 bases from J; junction bases left unmatched: 18. The CDR3 loop is CASSQLLPGQGIADEQYF. CDR3 sequence (DNA): TGTGCCAGCAGCCAACTCCTCCCGGGACAGGGGATCGCCGACGAGCAGTACTTC.

This clonotype has ten or more counts. The rearrangement uses TRBV6-5 and TRBJ2-7; perhaps TRBD1 as D (6 bases). Germline assignment: CDR1 MNHEY and CDR2 SVGAGI. V gave up 6 bases and J gave up 4 bases, with 13 bases separating them. This CDR3 contains 13 residues. CDR3 residues: CASSWTVEYEQYF. CDR3 bases: TGTGCCAGCAGCTGGACAGTAGAGTACGAGCAGTACTTC.

The chain links TRBV2 to TRBJ1-5, with D maybe TRBD1 (5 bases). There are 15 residues in the CDR3. V was clipped by 5 bases and J by 4 bases, with 15 bases between them. Germline CDR1 SNHLY, CDR2 FYNNEI. CDR3 loop: CASSSRGAVNQPQHF. CDR3 nucleotides: TGTGCCAGCAGTAGCAGAGGGGCGGTAAATCAGCCCCAGCATTTT. Supplemented by reference TRBV2 and TRBJ1-5, the full variable domain reads EPEVTQTPSHQVTQMGQEVILRCVPISNHLYFYWYRQILGQKVEFLVSFYNNEISEKSEIFDDQFSVERPDGSNFTLKIRSTKLEDSAMYFCASSSRGAVNQPQHFGDGTRLSIL.

At least ten counts were recorded for this clonotype. This may be a read error, as it is one base from a much larger clone. The J gene is TRBJ2-5, the V gene TRBV5-6, with 7 nucleotides matching TRBD1. CDR3 length equals 13 residues. Trimming removed 4 bases from V and 5 bases from J; junction bases left unmatched: 5. Per germline, CDR1 SGHDT and CDR2 YYEEEE. CDR3 DNA sequence: TGTGCCAGCAGCCCGGGACAGATGGAGACCCAGTACTTC. It encodes CASSPGQMETQYF. The variable domain in full, with the rest retrieved from reference TRBV5-6 and TRBJ2-5, is DAGVTQSPTHLIKTRGQQVTLRCSPKSGHDTVSWYQQALGQGPQFIFQYYEEEERQRGNFPDRFSGHQFPNYSSELNVNALLLGDSALYLCASSPGQMETQYFGPGTRLLVL.

This chain uses TRBV12-3 or TRBV12-4 with TRBJ2-7; TRBD2 agrees at 10 bases. The CDR3 length is 14 residues. V was clipped by 5 bases and J by 5 bases; unmatched bases: 6. DNA of the CDR3: TGTGCCAGCAGTCGACCGGGACTAGCGAACGAGCAGTACTTC. Translated, it gives CASSRPGLANEQYF.

In its sample, this clonotype was seen many times. CDR3 region: CASSHSRDSQETQYF. The CDR3 DNA is TGTGCCAGCAGCCATAGCCGGGACAGCCAAGAGACCCAGTACTTC. The J gene is TRBJ2-5, the V gene TRBV7-2, with TRBD1 matching over 7 bases. CDR1 and CDR2 (germline): SGHTA, FQGNSA. With V trimmed by 5 bases and J by 1 base, 7 bases remained unmatched. There are 15 residues in the CDR3.

This clonotype was seen ten or more times. The V gene is TRBV19, the J gene TRBJ2-1; 14 bases agree with TRBD2. The J segment lost 8 bases and the V segment lost 4 bases, leaving 4 bases of the junction unmatched. This CDR3 contains 15 residues. Germline CDR1 and CDR2: LNHDA and SQIVND (reference sequence). The CDR3 DNA follows: TGTGCCAGTAGTACAGGGACTAGCGGGAGCTATGAGCAGTTCTTC. As protein: CASSTGTSGSYEQFF.

The chain combines TRBV11-2 with TRBJ1-6, with 9 bases aligning to TRBD1. The germline CDR1 and CDR2 sequences are SGHAT and FQNNGV. The V gene end was trimmed by 8 bases and the J gene end by 10 bases; junction bases not matched to a gene: 12. The CDR3 is 15 amino acids. CDR3 coding DNA: TGTGCCAGCTTCGGGACAGGGTTACAGTGGTCACCCCTCCACTTT. This gives the protein CASFGTGLQWSPLHF. Supplemented by reference TRBV11-2 and TRBJ1-6, the full variable domain reads EAGVAQSPRYKIIEKRQSVAFWCNPISGHATLYWYQQILGQGPKLLIQFQNNGVVDDSQLPKDRFSAERLKGVDSTLKIQPAKLEDSAVYLCASFGTGLQWSPLHFGNGTRLTVT.

The chain carries TRBV20-1 and TRBJ1-5; TRBD1 agrees at 7 bases. Trimming cost V 0 bases and J 4 bases; bases outside gene matches: 0. From germline, CDR1 is DFQATT and CDR2 SNEGSKA (reference sequence). The CDR3 is made up of 13 amino acids. CDR3 sequence reads: CSAREQGNQPQHF. CDR3 DNA: TGCAGTGCTAGAGAACAGGGGAATCAGCCCCAGCATTTT.

As to this clonotype: A clone one base away is much larger, so this may be a read error. The gene calls are TRBV6-6 and TRBJ1-6; 7 nucleotides match TRBD1. The CDR3 consists of 14 residues. Per germline, CDR1 MNHNY and CDR2 SVGAGI (reference sequence). Written as DNA, the CDR3 is TGTGTCAGCAGGAAGACAGGGAATAATTCACCCCTCCACTTT. It encodes CVSRKTGNNSPLHF.

This clonotype was detected ten times or more. This sequence joins TRBV12-3 or TRBV12-4 and TRBJ1-2, with D tentatively TRBD1 (5 bases). The CDR3 loop spans 13 amino acids. Trimming took 4 bases from V and 5 from J, leaving 11 bases between them. The CDR3 loop is CASSSGTSYGYTF. The CDR3 nucleotides are TGTGCCAGCAGTTCCGGGACGTCGTATGGCTACACCTTC.

This clonotype was seen a handful of times. J is TRBJ1-3 and V is TRBV6-5; D gene ambiguous. This CDR3 spans 15 amino acids. Trimming took 5 bases from V and 0 from J, leaving 11 bases between them. Germline V lookup: CDR1 MNHEY, CDR2 SVGAGI. CDR3 amino acids: CASSPQDRSGNTIYF. The CDR3, as DNA: TGTGCCAGCAGTCCTCAGGACCGCTCTGGAAACACCATATATTTT.

This clonotype showed up many times. The V gene is TRBV24-1, the J gene TRBJ1-6; TRBD1 might be the D (5 bases). In germline, CDR1 is KGHDR, CDR2 SFDVKD. The CDR3 loop spans 13 amino acids. The V and J ends lost 6 bases and 6 bases respectively, with 8 bases between them. The CDR3 nucleotides read TGTGCCACCAGTTTTGGGGGTAATTCACCCCTCCACTTT. Protein sequence: CATSFGGNSPLHF.